The rows below give T cell receptor beta chains drawn from one sample of a study of vaccination and CD4 T cells after COVID-19. In TCRdb, the PCR reads were re-called with MiXCR into one record per CDR3 protein. The sample carries about 18,000 distinct CDR3 sequences, about three fifths recorded once. These receptors have no known antigen. The sequenced material came from CD4+ T cells from blood, cultured in vitro. The receptors shown here come from a human donor who had recovered from COVID-19. Both conserved end residues are part of each CDR3. The order of the fields is J gene, clone size, V gene, D gene, CDR3 DNA, CDR3 protein. D genes are given only for firm matches. Clone size appears in some rows only: once, few, many, or a class for an expanded clone.

TRBJ1-1 | . | TRBV7-9 | TRBD1 | TGTGCCAGCAGCGCTACAGGGGGATGGGACACTGAAGCTTTCTTT | CASSATGGWDTEAFF
TRBJ2-5 | . | TRBV18 | . | TGTGCCAGCTCGCCGGGACGAGAAGAGACCCAGTACTTC | CASSPGREETQYF
TRBJ2-1 | . | TRBV6-5 | . | TGTGCCAGCAGTTACTCGGCAGGGGATATCGATGAGCAGTTCTTC | CASSYSAGDIDEQFF
TRBJ2-5 | . | TRBV6-1 | TRBD2 | TGTGCCAGCAGGGACTCCGGGAGGGAGACCCAGTACTTC | CASRDSGRETQYF
TRBJ1-6 | . | TRBV7-3 | . | TGTGCCAGCAGCTTGACAGGCCCAGATTCACCCCTCCACTTT | CASSLTGPDSPLHF
TRBJ1-1 | . | TRBV5-1 | . | TGCGCCAGCAGCTCCAGGGGAGACACTGAAGCTTTCTTT | CASSSRGDTEAFF
TRBJ2-3 | . | TRBV20-1 | TRBD2 | TGCAGTGCTAGAGATCCCGGGACTAGCGGGAACCCAGATACGCAGTATTTT | CSARDPGTSGNPDTQYF
TRBJ2-3 | . | TRBV5-4 | . | TGTGCCAGCAGCTTGTTTCTAGATACGCAGTATTTT | CASSLFLDTQYF
TRBJ1-4 | . | TRBV20-1 | TRBD1 | TGCAGTGCTTCGACCGGGACAGGGGTTGAAAAACTGTTTTTT | CSASTGTGVEKLFF
TRBJ2-3 | . | TRBV6-2/TRBV6-3 | . | TGTGCCAGCAGTTATGGGGATACGCAGTATTTT | CASSYGDTQYF
TRBJ1-1 | few | TRBV27 | . | TGTGCCAGCAAAGGCAGTGAAGCTTTCTTT | CASKGSEAFF
TRBJ2-2 | few | TRBV11-2 | . | TGTGCCAGCAGCTCTACTGTGACCGGGGAGCTGTTTTTT | CASSSTVTGELFF
TRBJ1-5 | . | TRBV7-9 | . | TGTGCCAGCAGCCAACTCAGTCAGCCCCAGCATTTT | CASSQLSQPQHF
TRBJ1-1 | . | TRBV11-2 | . | TGTGCCAGCAGCTTAAAGGGGGACACTGAAGCTTTCTTT | CASSLKGDTEAFF
TRBJ1-3 | . | TRBV20-1 | TRBD1 | TGCAGTGCTAGAGTGGCGGGACAGGGAGGAAACACCATATATTTT | CSARVAGQGGNTIYF
TRBJ1-6 | . | TRBV18 | . | TGTGCCAGCTCCACAGGCCGGGATTCACCCCTCCACTTT | CASSTGRDSPLHF
TRBJ1-1 | . | TRBV24-1 | . | TGTGCCACCAGTGATGCCTTACCCTTCGGGGCTTTCTTT | CATSDALPFGAFF
TRBJ2-3 | . | TRBV29-1 | . | TGCAGCGTTGAGCGGACCCGGGCAGATACGCAGTATTTT | CSVERTRADTQYF
TRBJ2-5 | . | TRBV7-9 | TRBD2 | TGTGCCAGCAGCCCCGGGACTAGCGGGAGCTTCCAAGAGACCCAGTACTTC | CASSPGTSGSFQETQYF
TRBJ2-4 | once | TRBV7-9 | . | TGTGCCAGCAGCTGGGAGGAGGGAAGGCCCGGTGGAAACATTCAGTACTTC | CASSWEEGRPGGNIQYF
TRBJ2-7 | . | TRBV7-3 | TRBD1 | TGTGCCAGCAGTTCCGGACAGGCTCGGGAGCAGTACTTC | CASSSGQAREQYF
TRBJ1-2 | . | TRBV7-9 | . | TGTGCCAGCACCGAAACTCCGGGGTACGGCTACACCTTC | CASTETPGYGYTF
TRBJ1-5 | . | TRBV19 | . | TGTGCCAGTAGGGGTGGGTATAGCAATCAGCCCCAGCATTTT | CASRGGYSNQPQHF
TRBJ1-3 | . | TRBV19 | . | TGTGCCAGTAGGCCCAGTAGAGGGCCGCTCGGAAACACCATATATTTT | CASRPSRGPLGNTIYF
TRBJ2-2 | . | TRBV6-5 | TRBD2 | TGTGCCAGCAGTTACGGGACTACCAACACCGGGGAGCTGTTTTTT | CASSYGTTNTGELFF
TRBJ1-2 | few | TRBV10-3 | . | TGTGCCATCAGTGCAGGCGAGGGGGATGGCTACACCTTC | CAISAGEGDGYTF
TRBJ2-1 | few | TRBV7-3 | TRBD2 | TGTGCCAGCAGCTTAATGGTAGCGGGAGCGGGCAATGAGCAGTTCTTC | CASSLMVAGAGNEQFF
TRBJ2-7 | . | TRBV2 | TRBD1 | TGTGCCAGCAGTAGGGACAGGGATCTGTACGAGCAGTACTTC | CASSRDRDLYEQYF
TRBJ2-7 | . | TRBV2 | TRBD2 | TGTGCCAGCGGGGGACTAGCGGGCTACGAGCAGTACTTC | CASGGLAGYEQYF
TRBJ2-7 | once | TRBV3-1 | TRBD1 | TGTGCCAGCGGACGGACAGGGACCTACGAGCAGTACTTC | CASGRTGTYEQYF
TRBJ2-3 | . | TRBV6-5 | TRBD2 | TGTGCCAGCAGTTACGGCTCGAGCCCGGGGGGGGATACGCAGTATTTT | CASSYGSSPGGDTQYF
TRBJ2-7 | . | TRBV6-2/TRBV6-3 | . | TGTGCCAGCGCGGGTGGGGTGGCTAGGACTTTCTACGAGCAGTACTTC | CASAGGVARTFYEQYF
TRBJ2-2 | . | TRBV2 | TRBD2 | TGTACCGGAGCGGGAGTTACCGGGGAGCTGTTTTTT | CTGAGVTGELFF
TRBJ1-1 | medium-sized | TRBV20-1 | . | TGCAGTGCTCCCCGGGGGGTGGCTGAAGCTTTCTTT | CSAPRGVAEAFF
TRBJ1-2 | . | TRBV7-9 | . | TGTGCCAGCAGCTCGAGGGGCCTCTATGGCTACACCTTC | CASSSRGLYGYTF
TRBJ2-2 | . | TRBV7-8 | TRBD2 | TGTGCCAGCAGGTCCCTTAGAGGACTAGCGGGAGGGACGAACACCGGGGAGCTGTTTTTT | CASRSLRGLAGGTNTGELFF
TRBJ1-6 | . | TRBV9 | . | TGTGCCAGCAGCGTAACTTCCCAGAATAATTCACCCCTCCACTTT | CASSVTSQNNSPLHF
TRBJ2-5 | . | TRBV18 | . | TGTGCCAGCTCCACCAGTGACAGTCGAGAGACCCAGTACTTC | CASSTSDSRETQYF
TRBJ1-1 | . | TRBV11-2 | . | TGTGCCAGCAGCTCGACAGTGAACACTGAAGCTTTCTTT | CASSSTVNTEAFF
TRBJ2-2 | . | TRBV19 | . | TGTGCCAGTAGTGCGGACTTTCTAAACACCGGGGAGCTGTTTTTT | CASSADFLNTGELFF
TRBJ1-1 | few | TRBV6-1 | TRBD1 | TGTGCCAGCAGTGAACGGGACAGGCCCCCGACGGCTTTCTTT | CASSERDRPPTAFF
TRBJ2-7 | . | TRBV7-9 | TRBD2 | TGTGCCAGCAGCCAACTATTAGGACTAGCGGGAAGCCACGAGCAGTACTTC | CASSQLLGLAGSHEQYF
TRBJ2-7 | . | TRBV6-2/TRBV6-3 | . | TGTGCCTGCGGAGGGCCGTTCTCCTACGAGCAGTACTTC | CACGGPFSYEQYF
TRBJ2-6 | . | TRBV6-5 | . | TGTGCCAGCAGATACAGGCACTCTGGGGCCAACGTCCTGACTTTC | CASRYRHSGANVLTF
TRBJ2-5 | . | TRBV7-2 | . | TGTGCCAGCAGCTTCCAGGGAGGCCAAGAGACCCAGTACTTC | CASSFQGGQETQYF
TRBJ2-1 | . | TRBV29-1 | TRBD2 | TGCAGCGTTGAGGTACTAGCGGGAGATTGGAATGAGCAGTTCTTC | CSVEVLAGDWNEQFF
TRBJ1-3 | . | TRBV12-3/TRBV12-4 | . | TGTGCCAGCAGTTTCGTGCACTCTGGAAACACCATATATTTT | CASSFVHSGNTIYF
TRBJ1-1 | . | TRBV5-1 | . | TGCGCCAGCAGCCCCGCGGGCAGGGACACTGAAGCTTTCTTT | CASSPAGRDTEAFF
TRBJ1-1 | . | TRBV21-1 | . | TGTGCCAGCAGCAAAGAAGGCGGAGGGCCTCATCCCCGGGACAGGGGGAGGCGAGCTTTCTTT | CASSKEGGGPHPRDRGRRAFF
TRBJ1-4 | few | TRBV19 | . | TGTGCCAGTACGGGCAGGGTTAGTCAAAAACTGTTTTTT | CASTGRVSQKLFF
TRBJ2-3 | . | TRBV11-2 | TRBD2 | TGTGCCAGCAGCTTCCGACTAGCGGGGAACCCAGATACGCAGTATTTT | CASSFRLAGNPDTQYF
TRBJ2-5 | . | TRBV20-1 | . | TGCAGTGCTGGGAGGTGGGCAGGTGAGACCCAGTACTTC | CSAGRWAGETQYF
TRBJ2-4 | once | TRBV28 | . | TGTGCCAGCAGCCAGGGTGCCAAAAACATTCAGTACTTC | CASSQGAKNIQYF
TRBJ2-7 | . | TRBV4-3 | . | TGCGCCAGCAGCCAAGAGGCACACTTAGGCTCCTACGAGCAGTACTTC | CASSQEAHLGSYEQYF
TRBJ2-7 | . | TRBV6-1 | TRBD2 | TGTGCCAGCACCAGGACTAGCGGGAGTGGATACGAGCAGTACTTC | CASTRTSGSGYEQYF
TRBJ1-1 | . | TRBV3-1 | . | TGTGCCAGCAGCCAAGAAGGAGGCACTGAAGCTTTCTTT | CASSQEGGTEAFF
TRBJ2-1 | . | TRBV5-1 | TRBD2 | TGCGCCAGCAGCTCCGGACTAGCGGGAGGGCCCACCCCTTACAATGAGCAGTTCTTC | CASSSGLAGGPTPYNEQFF
TRBJ2-5 | . | TRBV11-3 | TRBD2 | TGTGCCAGCAGCTCCGGACTAGCAGAGACCCAGTACTTC | CASSSGLAETQYF
TRBJ1-5 | few | TRBV30 | . | TGTGCCTGGAGTGCCTCGTTAGGGCCCCAGCATTTT | CAWSASLGPQHF